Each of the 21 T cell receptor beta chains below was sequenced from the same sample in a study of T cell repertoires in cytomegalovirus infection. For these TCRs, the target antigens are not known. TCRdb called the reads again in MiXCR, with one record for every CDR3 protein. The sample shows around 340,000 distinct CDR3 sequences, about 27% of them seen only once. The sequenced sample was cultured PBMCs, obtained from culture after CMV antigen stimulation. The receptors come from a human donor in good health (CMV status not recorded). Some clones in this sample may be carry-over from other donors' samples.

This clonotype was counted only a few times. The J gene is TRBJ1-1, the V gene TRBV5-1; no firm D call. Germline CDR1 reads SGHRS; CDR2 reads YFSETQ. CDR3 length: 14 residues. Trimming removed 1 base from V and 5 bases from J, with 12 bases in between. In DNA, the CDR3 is TGCGCCAGCAGCTTGTGGCCCGGGGAGACTGAAGCTTTCTTT. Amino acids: CASSLWPGETEAFF.

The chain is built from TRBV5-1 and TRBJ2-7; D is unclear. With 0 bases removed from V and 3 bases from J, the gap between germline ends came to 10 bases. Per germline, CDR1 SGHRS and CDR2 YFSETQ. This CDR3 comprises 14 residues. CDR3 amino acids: CASSLVVGIYEQYF. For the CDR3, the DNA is TGCGCCAGCAGCTTGGTCGTGGGGATCTACGAGCAGTACTTC.

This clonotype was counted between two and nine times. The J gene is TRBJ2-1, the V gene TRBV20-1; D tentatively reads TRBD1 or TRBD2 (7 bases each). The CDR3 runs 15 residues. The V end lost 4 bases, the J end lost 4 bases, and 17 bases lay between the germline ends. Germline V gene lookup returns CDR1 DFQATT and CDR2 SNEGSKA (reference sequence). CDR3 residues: CSAMGGGTAYNEQFF. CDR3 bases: TGCAGTGCTATGGGGGGGGGGACAGCTTACAATGAGCAGTTCTTC.

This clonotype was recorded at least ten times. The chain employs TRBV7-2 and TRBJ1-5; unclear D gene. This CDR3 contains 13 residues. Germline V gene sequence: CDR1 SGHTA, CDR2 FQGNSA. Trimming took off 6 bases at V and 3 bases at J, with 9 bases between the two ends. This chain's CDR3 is CASSYDNNQPQHF. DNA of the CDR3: TGTGCCAGCAGTTATGACAACAATCAGCCCCAGCATTTT.

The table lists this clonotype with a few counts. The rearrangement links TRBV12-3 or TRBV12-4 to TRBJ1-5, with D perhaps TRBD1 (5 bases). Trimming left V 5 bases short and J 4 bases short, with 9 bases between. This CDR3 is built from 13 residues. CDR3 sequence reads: CASSLTENQPQHF. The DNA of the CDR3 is TGTGCCAGCAGTCTGACAGAGAATCAGCCCCAGCATTTT.

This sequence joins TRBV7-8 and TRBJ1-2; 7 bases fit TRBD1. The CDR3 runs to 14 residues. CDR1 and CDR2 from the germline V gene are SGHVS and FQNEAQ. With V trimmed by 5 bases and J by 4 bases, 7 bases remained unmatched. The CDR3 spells CASSAQQGSYGYTF. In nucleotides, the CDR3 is TGTGCCAGCAGCGCTCAACAGGGGAGCTATGGCTACACCTTC.

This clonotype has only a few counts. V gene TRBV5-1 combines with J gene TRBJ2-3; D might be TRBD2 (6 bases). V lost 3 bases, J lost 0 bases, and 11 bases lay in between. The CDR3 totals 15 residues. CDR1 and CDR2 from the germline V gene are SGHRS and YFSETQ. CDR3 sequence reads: CASSSDGGSTDTQYF. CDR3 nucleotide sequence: TGCGCCAGCAGCTCGGACGGGGGTAGCACAGATACGCAGTATTTT.

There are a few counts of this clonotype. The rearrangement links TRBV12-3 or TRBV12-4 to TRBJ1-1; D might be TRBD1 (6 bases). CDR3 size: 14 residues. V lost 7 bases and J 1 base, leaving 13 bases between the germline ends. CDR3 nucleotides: TGTGCCAGCAAATTACAGGGCCCGAACACTGAAGCTTTCTTT. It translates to CASKLQGPNTEAFF.

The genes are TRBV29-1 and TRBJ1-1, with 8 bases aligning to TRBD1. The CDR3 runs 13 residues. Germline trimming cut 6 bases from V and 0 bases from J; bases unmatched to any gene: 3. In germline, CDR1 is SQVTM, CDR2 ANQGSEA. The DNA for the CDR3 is TGCAGCGTGATGACAGGGGTGAACACTGAAGCTTTCTTT. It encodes CSVMTGVNTEAFF. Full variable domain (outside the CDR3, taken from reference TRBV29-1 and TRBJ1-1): SAVISQKPSRDICQRGTSLTIQCQVDSQVTMMFWYRQQPGQSLTLIATANQGSEATYESGFVIDKFPISRPNLTFSTLTVSNMSPEDSSIYLCSVMTGVNTEAFFGQGTRLTVV.

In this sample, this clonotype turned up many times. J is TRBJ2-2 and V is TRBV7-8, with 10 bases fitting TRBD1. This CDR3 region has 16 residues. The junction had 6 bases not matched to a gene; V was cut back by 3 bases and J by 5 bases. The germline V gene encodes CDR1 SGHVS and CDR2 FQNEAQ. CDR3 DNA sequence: TGTGCCAGCAGCTTGCGCCGGACAGGGGGGACCGGGGAGCTGTTTTTT. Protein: CASSLRRTGGTGELFF.

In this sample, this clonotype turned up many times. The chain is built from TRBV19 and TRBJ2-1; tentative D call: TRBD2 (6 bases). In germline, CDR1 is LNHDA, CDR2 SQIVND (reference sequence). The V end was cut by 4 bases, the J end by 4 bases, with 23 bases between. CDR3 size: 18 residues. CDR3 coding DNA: TGTGCCAGTAGTAGTTGGTTGGAGGGTAAGCAGGCATACAATGAGCAGTTCTTC. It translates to CASSSWLEGKQAYNEQFF.

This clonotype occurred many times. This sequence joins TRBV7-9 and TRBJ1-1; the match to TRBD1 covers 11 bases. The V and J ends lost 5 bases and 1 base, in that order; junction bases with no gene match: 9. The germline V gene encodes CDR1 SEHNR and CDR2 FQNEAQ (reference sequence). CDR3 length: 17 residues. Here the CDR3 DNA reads TGTGCCAGCAGCCCCCTACGGACAGGGGGCGAGAACACTGAAGCTTTCTTT. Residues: CASSPLRTGGENTEAFF.

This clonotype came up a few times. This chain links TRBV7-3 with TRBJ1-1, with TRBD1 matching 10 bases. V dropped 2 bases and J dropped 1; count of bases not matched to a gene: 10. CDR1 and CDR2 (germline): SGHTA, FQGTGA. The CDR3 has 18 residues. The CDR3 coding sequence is TGTGCCAGCAGCTTACTAAGACAGGGGGCAAAGAAGAACACTGAAGCTTTCTTT. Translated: CASSLLRQGAKKNTEAFF.

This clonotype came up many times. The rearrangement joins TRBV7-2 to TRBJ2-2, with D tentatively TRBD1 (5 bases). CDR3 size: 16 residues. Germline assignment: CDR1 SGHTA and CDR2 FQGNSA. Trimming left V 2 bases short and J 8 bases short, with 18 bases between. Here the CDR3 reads CASSLPSVGPRGELFF. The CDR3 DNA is TGTGCCAGCAGCTTACCGTCGGTGGGGCCTAGAGGGGAGCTGTTTTTT.

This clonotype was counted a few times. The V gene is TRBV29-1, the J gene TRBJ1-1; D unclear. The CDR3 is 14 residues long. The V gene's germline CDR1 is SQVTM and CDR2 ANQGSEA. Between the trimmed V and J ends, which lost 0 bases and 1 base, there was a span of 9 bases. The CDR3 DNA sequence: TGCAGCGTTGAAGAGAGGTACACGAACACTGAAGCTTTCTTT. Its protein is CSVEERYTNTEAFF.

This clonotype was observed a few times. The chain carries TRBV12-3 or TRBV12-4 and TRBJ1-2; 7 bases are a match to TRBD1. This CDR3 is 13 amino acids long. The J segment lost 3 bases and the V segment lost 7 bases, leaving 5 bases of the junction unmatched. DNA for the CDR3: TGTGCCAGCAAGCCAGACAGGGACTATGGCTACACCTTC. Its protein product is CASKPDRDYGYTF.

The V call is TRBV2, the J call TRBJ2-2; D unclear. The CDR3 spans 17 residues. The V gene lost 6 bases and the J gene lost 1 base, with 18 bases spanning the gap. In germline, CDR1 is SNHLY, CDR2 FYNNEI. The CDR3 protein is CASRLKNLIQNTGELFF. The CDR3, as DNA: TGTGCCAGCAGACTTAAGAACCTGATCCAGAACACCGGGGAGCTGTTTTTT.

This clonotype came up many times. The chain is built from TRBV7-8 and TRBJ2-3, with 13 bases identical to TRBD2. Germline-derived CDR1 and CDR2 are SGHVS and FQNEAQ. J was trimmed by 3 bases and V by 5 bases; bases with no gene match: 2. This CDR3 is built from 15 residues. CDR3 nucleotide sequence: TGTGCCAGCAGCCCGACTAGCGGGAGGACAGATACGCAGTATTTT. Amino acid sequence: CASSPTSGRTDTQYF.

In DNA form, the CDR3 reads TGTGCCAGCAGTGAGGGGGCGCTCGAGACCCAGTACTTC. Amino acid sequence: CASSEGALETQYF. The chain links TRBV6-1 to TRBJ2-5, with D perhaps matching TRBD1 (6 bases). In germline, CDR1 is MNHNS, CDR2 SASEGT. The length of the CDR3 is 13 residues. Trimming left V 3 bases short and J 5 bases short, with 10 bases between.

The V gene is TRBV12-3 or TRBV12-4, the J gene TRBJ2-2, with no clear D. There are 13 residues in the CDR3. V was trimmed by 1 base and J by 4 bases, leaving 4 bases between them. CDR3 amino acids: CASSLGPTGELFF. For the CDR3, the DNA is TGTGCCAGCAGTTTAGGTCCCACCGGGGAGCTGTTTTTT.

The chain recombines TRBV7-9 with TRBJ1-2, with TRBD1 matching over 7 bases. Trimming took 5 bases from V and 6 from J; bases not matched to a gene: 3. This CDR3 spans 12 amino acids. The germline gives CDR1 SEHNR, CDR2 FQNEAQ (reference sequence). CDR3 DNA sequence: TGTGCCAGCAGCCGCAGGGGGGATGGCTACACCTTC. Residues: CASSRRGDGYTF.